The 5 T cell receptor beta chains in this list originate from one sample, sequenced in a study of CD8 T cells in ankylosing spondylitis. TCRdb re-analysed the 5' RACE reads in MiXCR, keeping a single row per CDR3 protein. The sample lists approximately 140,000 distinct CDR3 sequences; roughly 8.3% were seen once. Sequencing input: synovial fluid, either unsorted or a sorted T cell fraction (not recorded which). These receptors were collected from a male donor with ankylosing spondylitis.

The chain has TRBV6-1 and TRBJ2-1; TRBD2 matches 14 bases. The germline gives CDR1 MNHNS, CDR2 SASEGT. V lost 9 bases and J lost 0; bases outside the gene matches: 13. The CDR3 covers 19 residues. Here the CDR3 reads CASSLTGTSGRSSYNEQFF. Here the CDR3 DNA reads TGTGCCAGTAGTCTCACCGGGACTAGCGGGAGAAGCTCCTACAATGAGCAGTTCTTC.

The chain couples TRBV20-1 to TRBJ1-1; maybe TRBD1 (5 bases). The V end was cut by 3 bases, the J end by 1 base, with 12 bases between. The CDR3 runs 14 residues. Germline V lookup: CDR1 DFQATT, CDR2 SNEGSKA (reference sequence). The CDR3, as DNA: TGCAGTGCTAGGGGGGAAGGCTGGAACACTGAAGCTTTCTTT. This encodes CSARGEGWNTEAFF.

The V call is TRBV2, the J call TRBJ2-1, with 13 bases identical to TRBD2. V was clipped by 7 bases and J by 1 base; unmatched bases: 7. Per germline, CDR1 SNHLY and CDR2 FYNNEI. CDR3 length: 17 residues. CDR3 DNA: TGTGCCAGCACCGGACTAGCGGGAGCTAAATCCTACAATGAGCAGTTCTTC. Encoded protein: CASTGLAGAKSYNEQFF. The full variable domain, rest sourced from reference TRBV2 and TRBJ2-1, is EPEVTQTPSHQVTQMGQEVILRCVPISNHLYFYWYRQILGQKVEFLVSFYNNEISEKSEIFDDQFSVERPDGSNFTLKIRSTKLEDSAMYFCASTGLAGAKSYNEQFFGPGTRLTVL.

Many counts were recorded for this clonotype. As DNA, the CDR3 is TGTGCCATCAGTGAAAAGGGACAGGGAATTCCACAGCAGTTCTTC. Protein sequence: CAISEKGQGIPQQFF. The chain links TRBV10-3 to TRBJ2-1; TRBD1 matches 9 bases. With V trimmed by 3 bases and J by 11 bases, 11 bases remained unmatched. The CDR3 totals 15 residues. Per the germline V gene, CDR1 is ENHRY and CDR2 is SYGVKD.

The genes are TRBV11-2 and TRBJ2-1, with D possibly TRBD2 on 6 matching bases. V was clipped by 7 bases and J by 6 bases, with 13 bases between them. Germline V gene sequence: CDR1 SGHAT, CDR2 FQNNGV. The CDR3 has 13 amino acids. The CDR3 sequence: CASKTSHGNEQFF. CDR3 coding DNA: TGTGCCAGCAAGACTAGTCATGGCAATGAGCAGTTCTTC.